The present T cell receptor beta chain was sequenced within a study of CXCR3-negative and CXCR3-positive naive CD8 T cells. Whole-study findings and limits: The TRB CDR3s that CXCR3-positive naive cells carried were more hydrophobic than those of CXCR3-negative naive cells. Across naive subsets, surface CD5 expression was comparable, and TCR strength was inferred from properties of the TRB CDR3.

On this clonotype itself: Its specificity is not known.

The libraries of TRB cDNA were prepared using 5' RACE with UMI labels. With the 5' RACE reads reprocessed, TCRdb shows one record per CDR3 protein and no DNA. Its clone listing holds over 70,000 distinct CDR3 sequences. Sequencing used naive CXCR3+ CD8+ T cells from blood. Described subset: CD45RO-CCR7+CD27+CD95- naive CD8+ T cells expressing CXCR3 (TNR3+). The TCR was taken from a human donor in good health. Some clones in this sample may be carry-over from other donors' samples.

CDR3 sequence: CAAAPDRTQAPLGSNQPQHF. The rearrangement joins TRBV28 to TRBJ1-5; with no DNA, the TCRdb D assignment of TRBD1 cannot be verified. The germline V gene encodes CDR1 MDHEN and CDR2 SYDVKM. The CDR3 consists of 20 residues.